These 11 T cell receptor beta chains came from one sample sequenced in a study of regulatory T cells in long-lasting Graves disease. Relying on iRepertoire HTBI primers and Arm-PCR of CDR3 regions, the team built TCR beta libraries. TCRdb reanalysed the multiplex PCR reads using MiXCR and keeps one entry per CDR3 protein. The table records more than 650,000 distinct CDR3 sequences, around 30% of them present only once. Time point: persistent/refractory GD, antithyroid drugs over 5 years with positive TRAb. Following extraction of RNA from PBMCs, that RNA was used to make the TCR library. Sequenced material: peripheral blood mononuclear cells (PBMCs), taken when the disease was refractory, from a patient treated with antithyroid drugs. The receptors shown here come from a female donor with Graves disease.

In DNA, the CDR3 is TGTGCCACCAGCAGAGATGTTACCCTAGGCATTCAGTACTTC. Translation gives CATSRDVTLGIQYF. The gene calls are TRBV15 and TRBJ2-4; D call uncertain. V lost 0 bases to trimming and J lost 9 bases, with 12 bases between them. CDR3 length: 14 residues. Germline-derived CDR1 and CDR2 are LNHNV and YYDKDF (reference sequence).

This clonotype occurred a few times. The rearrangement joins TRBV15 to TRBJ1-2, with D unresolved. The CDR3 sequence is 13 residues long. CDR1 and CDR2 from the germline V gene are LNHNV and YYDKDF (reference sequence). V lost 0 bases and J 6 bases, leaving 8 bases between the germline ends. The CDR3 loop reads CATSRDRLDGYTF. The CDR3 nucleotides read TGTGCCACCAGCAGAGATCGGTTGGATGGCTACACCTTC. The full variable domain, with the rest looked up from reference TRBV15 and TRBJ1-2, is DAMVIQNPRYQVTQFGKPVTLSCSQTLNHNVMYWYQQKSSQAPKLLFHYYDKDFNNEADTPDNFQSRRPNTSFCFLDIRSPGLGDTAMYLCATSRDRLDGYTFGSGTRLTVV.

This clonotype came up a few times. This chain joins TRBV20-1 and TRBJ1-1; TRBD1 agrees at 7 bases. CDR1 is DFQATT, CDR2 SNEGSKA, per germline (reference sequence). CDR3 length: 15 amino acids. With 5 bases clipped from V and 4 bases from J, the junction kept 13 bases outside the gene matches. The CDR3 region is CSAQGGGSLGTEAFF. In nucleotides, the CDR3 is TGCAGTGCTCAGGGAGGGGGCAGCTTGGGCACTGAAGCTTTCTTT.

The genes are TRBV24-1 and TRBJ1-5; D may be TRBD1 (5 bases). V was shortened by 9 bases and J by 3 bases, with 8 bases between the two germline ends. The CDR3 runs to 12 residues. Germline V gene sequence: CDR1 KGHDR, CDR2 SFDVKD. The CDR3, as DNA: TGTGCCACCCGACAGTTCAATCAGCCCCAGCATTTT. This codes for CATRQFNQPQHF.

The gene calls are TRBV6-1 and TRBJ2-2, with 9 bases matching TRBD1. Germline CDR1 MNHNS, CDR2 SASEGT. This CDR3 is built from 17 residues. J gave up 6 bases and V 0 bases, and 8 bases lay outside the gene matches. The CDR3 is CASSEALGQGIPGELFF. CDR3 nucleotides: TGTGCCAGCAGTGAAGCGCTAGGACAGGGGATCCCCGGGGAGCTGTTTTTT.

This chain links TRBV19 with TRBJ1-5; the D is unclear. Germline CDR1 and CDR2: LNHDA and SQIVND (reference sequence). Trimming pared 2 bases from V and 3 bases from J, leaving 8 bases between. This CDR3 is built from 14 residues. The CDR3 spells CASSIIQFNQPQHF. In DNA form, the CDR3 reads TGTGCCAGTAGTATAATACAATTCAATCAGCCCCAGCATTTT. Full variable domain (outside the CDR3, taken from reference TRBV19 and TRBJ1-5): DGGITQSPKYLFRKEGQNVTLSCEQNLNHDAMYWYRQDPGQGLRLIYYSQIVNDFQKGDIAEGYSVSREKKESFPLTVTSAQKNPTAFYLCASSIIQFNQPQHFGDGTRLSIL.

In its sample, this clonotype was seen a few times. This chain uses TRBV15 with TRBJ1-5; tentative D call: TRBD1 (5 bases). Deletions cut 4 bases from V and 1 base from J, with 5 bases between. The CDR3 sequence is 13 residues long. Germline-derived CDR1 and CDR2 are LNHNV and YYDKDF (reference sequence). The DNA of the CDR3 is TGTGCCACCAGCAAGGGGAGCAATCAGCCCCAGCATTTT. Residues: CATSKGSNQPQHF.

The chain has TRBV3-1 and TRBJ1-5; perhaps TRBD1 as D (5 bases). With 3 bases removed from V and 0 bases from J, the gap between germline ends came to 6 bases. CDR3 size: 14 residues. CDR1 and CDR2 from the germline V gene are LGHDT and YNNKEL (reference sequence). CDR3 DNA: TGTGCCAGCAGCCAGGGGGATAGCAATCAGCCCCAGCATTTT. Protein: CASSQGDSNQPQHF.

This clonotype was detected ten times or more. The CDR3 DNA follows: TGTGCCAGCAGTGTCGGACAGGGGGGGACTAATGAAAAACTGTTTTTT. It specifies CASSVGQGGTNEKLFF. The chain is built from TRBV6-1 and TRBJ1-4; 10 bases align to TRBD1. Germline CDR1 reads MNHNS; CDR2 reads SASEGT. The CDR3 loop spans 16 amino acids. V lost 4 bases, J lost 2 bases, and 4 bases stayed unmatched.

The J gene is TRBJ2-6, the V gene TRBV6-1; maybe TRBD1 (6 bases). In germline, CDR1 is MNHNS, CDR2 SASEGT. V was trimmed by 7 bases and J by 0 bases, leaving 10 bases between them. The CDR3 loop spans 15 amino acids. DNA of the CDR3: TGTGCCAGCACCCAGGGGAGCTCTGGGGCCAACGTCCTGACTTTC. Amino acid sequence: CASTQGSSGANVLTF.

There are many counts of this clonotype. V is TRBV12-3 or TRBV12-4 and J is TRBJ1-2; 7 bases match TRBD1. The CDR3 runs to 14 residues. Trimming at V came to 4 bases and at J to 5 bases, leaving 7 bases not matched to a gene. The CDR3 region is CASSWAGQQYGYTF. The CDR3 DNA reads as TGTGCCAGCAGTTGGGCGGGACAGCAGTATGGCTACACCTTC.